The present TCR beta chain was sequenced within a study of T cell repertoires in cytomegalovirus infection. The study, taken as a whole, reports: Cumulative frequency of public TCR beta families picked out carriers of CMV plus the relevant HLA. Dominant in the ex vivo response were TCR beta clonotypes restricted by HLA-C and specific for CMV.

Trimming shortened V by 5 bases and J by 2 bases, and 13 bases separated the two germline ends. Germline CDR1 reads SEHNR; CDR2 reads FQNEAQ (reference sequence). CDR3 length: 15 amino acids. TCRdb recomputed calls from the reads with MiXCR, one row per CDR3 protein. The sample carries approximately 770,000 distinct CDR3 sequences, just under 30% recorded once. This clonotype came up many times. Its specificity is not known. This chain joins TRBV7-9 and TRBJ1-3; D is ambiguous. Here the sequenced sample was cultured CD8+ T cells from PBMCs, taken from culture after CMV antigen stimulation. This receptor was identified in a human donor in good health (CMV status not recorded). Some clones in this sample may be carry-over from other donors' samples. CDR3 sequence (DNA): TGTGCCAGCAGCCGATTCGAGTCAGCTGGAAACACCATATATTTT. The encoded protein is CASSRFESAGNTIYF.